This TCR beta chain was sequenced during a study of Tregs in tolerant kidney transplant recipients. CD4+CD25+CD127- Tregs, CD4+CD25- non-Tregs, CD4 and CD8 cells were sorted. The data were produced by immunoSEQ multiplex PCR, yet TCRdb's version contains in-frame clones alone and is incomplete. The table has 90,000 to 130,000 clones, 90% seen once. Here the sequenced sample was CD4+ T cells from blood, taken before the transplant. This clonotype was sampled from a human donor who received a combined kidney and bone marrow transplant.

CDR3 bases: TGTGCCAGCAGCCCCCTAGAAGCGGGGGGAAGAAAGACCCAGTACTTC. Residues: CASSPLEAGGRKTQYF. This rearrangement joins TRBV2 to TRBJ2-5; TRBD2 aligns across 9 bases. The trim removed 6 bases at V and 6 bases at J, leaving 14 bases unmatched. In germline, CDR1 is SNHLY, CDR2 FYNNEI. The CDR3 consists of 16 residues.